A single sample gave rise to the 29 T cell receptor beta chains below, sequenced in a study of T-cell memory formation after mild COVID-19. In TCRdb, the 5' RACE reads were re-called with MiXCR into one record per CDR3 protein. This sample yields 530,000 or so distinct CDR3 sequences, of which 15% to 20% are seen a single time; just over 8% belongs to the top ten. Sequenced sample: PBMCs or a T cell subset sorted from them (not recorded which). These receptor sequences come from an adult woman who had mild COVID-19 (a few samples of this study predate the infection). Cell type and time point are not known.

V gene TRBV4-2 combines with J gene TRBJ1-1, with unresolved D. Per germline, CDR1 LGHNA and CDR2 YNFKEQ. Trimming removed 4 bases at V and 2 bases at J, with 11 bases between. The CDR3 spans 14 residues. The CDR3 region is CASSPTWSNTEAFF. CDR3 in DNA: TGTGCCAGCAGCCCGACTTGGAGCAACACTGAAGCTTTCTTT.

The V and J genes are TRBV18 and TRBJ2-1; 11 bases fit TRBD2. This CDR3 is 16 amino acids long. From germline, CDR1 is KGHSH and CDR2 LQKENI. J was trimmed by 5 bases and V by 3 bases; bases with no gene match: 6. For the CDR3, the DNA is TGTGCCAGCTCACCGCTACTAGCGGGAGTAAACAATGAGCAGTTCTTC. The encoded protein is CASSPLLAGVNNEQFF.

This clonotype showed up just a few times. J is TRBJ2-7 and V is TRBV30; a possible D gene is TRBD1 (6 bases). CDR3 length equals 14 residues. Germline V gene data show CDR1 as GTSNPN and CDR2 as SVGIG (reference sequence). Trimming removed 0 bases at V and 3 bases at J, with 12 bases between. This chain's CDR3 is CAWSVLWGHYEQYF. The CDR3, as DNA: TGTGCCTGGAGTGTACTCTGGGGACACTACGAGCAGTACTTC.

This clonotype showed up just a few times. The genes are TRBV7-2 and TRBJ1-1; unclear D gene. CDR3 length equals 12 residues. Trimming took off 1 base at V and 6 bases at J, with 6 bases between the two ends. Germline V gives CDR1 SGHTA, CDR2 FQGNSA. Here the CDR3 DNA reads TGTGCCAGCAGCTTAGAAGTAGCTGAAGCTTTCTTT. Its protein product is CASSLEVAEAFF.

This clonotype has only a few counts. This sequence joins TRBV7-8 and TRBJ2-5; TRBD2 aligns across 9 bases. The germline V gene encodes CDR1 SGHVS and CDR2 FQNEAQ. V lost 5 bases to trimming and J lost 4 bases; unmatched junction nucleotides: 2. The CDR3 loop spans 13 amino acids. DNA of the CDR3: TGTGCCAGCAGCCGGACTAGCGCAGAGACCCAGTACTTC. Its translation: CASSRTSAETQYF.

This clonotype was picked up a small number of times. The CDR3: CASSHPPTWGEKLFF. The CDR3 DNA sequence: TGTGCCAGCAGCCACCCCCCAACATGGGGTGAAAAACTGTTTTTT. The rearrangement links TRBV25-1 to TRBJ1-4; D gene ambiguous. Germline loops: CDR1 MGHDK, CDR2 SYGVNS. V lost 6 bases to trimming and J lost 7 bases, with 18 bases between them. The CDR3 spans 15 residues.

Many counts were recorded for this clonotype. This chain joins TRBV7-2 and TRBJ2-7; D call uncertain. The CDR3 runs to 13 residues. V was pared by 1 base and J by 0 bases, with 4 bases between. CDR1 is SGHTA and CDR2 is FQGNSA in the germline V gene. CDR3 DNA: TGTGCCAGCAGCTTAGAATACTCCTACGAGCAGTACTTC. Translation: CASSLEYSYEQYF.

This chain joins TRBV7-9 and TRBJ1-2; a possible D gene is TRBD1 (6 bases). CDR1 SEHNR and CDR2 FQNEAQ come from the germline V gene (reference sequence). V was trimmed by 5 bases and J by 4 bases, leaving 14 bases between them. This CDR3 region has 14 residues. This CDR3 is CASSGGGGSYGYTF. CDR3 DNA: TGTGCCAGCAGCGGCGGAGGGGGGAGCTATGGCTACACCTTC.

The gene calls are TRBV7-9 and TRBJ2-1; 9 nucleotides agree with TRBD2. Germline V gives CDR1 SEHNR, CDR2 FQNEAQ (reference sequence). J gave up 2 bases and V 1 base, and 9 bases lay outside the gene matches. This CDR3 has 18 residues. The CDR3 is CASSLGSGSPSPYNEQFF. The CDR3 region has the DNA TGTGCCAGCAGCTTAGGTAGCGGGAGCCCCTCCCCCTACAATGAGCAGTTCTTC. Full variable domain (outside the CDR3, taken from reference TRBV7-9 and TRBJ2-1): DTGVSQNPRHKITKRGQNVTFRCDPISEHNRLYWYRQTLGQGPEFLTYFQNEAQLEKSRLLSDRFSAERPKGSFSTLEIQRTEQGDSAMYLCASSLGSGSPSPYNEQFFGPGTRLTVL.

In this sample, this clonotype turned up a few times. The rearrangement joins TRBV18 to TRBJ2-5, with 9 positions matching TRBD2. Losses at the gene ends were 1 base for V and 0 bases for J; bases not matched to a gene: 6. In germline, CDR1 is KGHSH, CDR2 LQKENI. This CDR3 is 17 amino acids long. This CDR3 is CASSPRGSGRHQETQYF. The CDR3 DNA is TGTGCCAGCTCACCACGGGGTAGCGGGAGACACCAAGAGACCCAGTACTTC.

This clonotype was counted a few times. The rearrangement uses TRBV20-1 and TRBJ1-4; unclear D gene. Trimming cost V 3 bases and J 8 bases, with 4 bases left between them. The germline V gene has CDR1 DFQATT and CDR2 SNEGSKA (reference sequence). The CDR3 loop spans 10 amino acids. Here the CDR3 DNA reads TGCAGTGCTAGTAGGGAAAAACTGTTTTTT. It is translated as CSASREKLFF.

CDR3 in DNA: TGTGCCAGCAGCTCACCCCGCCCTAGGGCGGGAGGGCCTACAGATACGCAGTATTTT. It encodes CASSSPRPRAGGPTDTQYF. The genes are TRBV7-6 and TRBJ2-3; 9 nucleotides line up with TRBD2. The V gene end was trimmed by 4 bases and the J gene end by 3 bases; junction bases not matched to a gene: 17. Germline V gives CDR1 SGHVS, CDR2 FNYEAQ. The CDR3 loop spans 19 amino acids.

This clonotype was picked up a small number of times. The chain has TRBV6-5 and TRBJ1-1; the D is unclear. V gave up 0 bases and J gave up 5 bases, with 16 bases separating them. The CDR3 loop spans 16 amino acids. Germline CDR1 is MNHEY and CDR2 is SVGAGI. The CDR3 here is CASSYSKGLRRTEAFF. The CDR3 DNA reads as TGTGCCAGCAGTTACTCTAAGGGCCTAAGGAGAACTGAAGCTTTCTTT.

This clonotype has a single count. The chain recombines TRBV5-4 with TRBJ1-5; TRBD1 is a possible D gene (5 bases). Germline V gene data show CDR1 as SGHNT and CDR2 as YYREEE (reference sequence). Between the trimmed V and J ends, which lost 3 bases and 0 bases, there was a span of 13 bases. This CDR3 has 16 amino acids. The CDR3 reads CASSSRRDGSNQPQHF. The CDR3 DNA is TGTGCCAGCAGCTCCCGCCGGGACGGTAGCAATCAGCCCCAGCATTTT.

This clonotype was seen only a few times. This chain connects TRBV2 to TRBJ1-1; D gene unclear. Trimming pared 0 bases from V and 11 bases from J, leaving 7 bases between. Germline V lookup: CDR1 SNHLY, CDR2 FYNNEI. This CDR3 contains 11 residues. This CDR3 reads CASSEADRAFF. Here the CDR3 DNA reads TGTGCCAGCAGTGAAGCGGACCGGGCTTTCTTT.

This clonotype was seen a handful of times. This chain links TRBV19 with TRBJ2-7; D possibly corresponds to TRBD2 (6 bases). Deletions cut 5 bases from V and 3 bases from J, with 11 bases between. The CDR3 totals 13 residues. Germline-derived CDR1 and CDR2 are LNHDA and SQIVND (reference sequence). The CDR3 coding sequence is TGTGCCAGTAGTCCGGGGGATGGCTACGAGCAGTACTTC. It translates to CASSPGDGYEQYF.

This clonotype was seen only a few times. The genes are TRBV29-1 and TRBJ1-3; no clear D. CDR1 and CDR2 (germline): SQVTM, ANQGSEA. Trimming removed 7 bases from V and 1 base from J, with 8 bases in between. This CDR3 contains 12 residues. The CDR3 protein is CSARDSGNTIYF. CDR3 nucleotide sequence: TGCAGCGCCCGGGATTCTGGAAACACCATATATTTT.

This clonotype occurred many times. This chain connects TRBV5-6 to TRBJ2-1, with D uncertain. CDR3 length: 12 residues. Trimming took 3 bases from V and 4 from J, leaving 5 bases between them. Germline CDR1 reads SGHDT; CDR2 reads YYEEEE. The CDR3 sequence is CASSYDYNEQFF. The DNA of the CDR3 is TGTGCCAGCAGCTACGATTACAATGAGCAGTTCTTC.

J is TRBJ2-5 and V is TRBV7-9; 10 bases line up with TRBD2. CDR1 SEHNR and CDR2 FQNEAQ come from the germline V gene (reference sequence). V lost 0 bases to trimming and J lost 2 bases; unmatched junction nucleotides: 6. The CDR3 sequence is 17 residues long. The CDR3 protein is CASSLASASGGQETQYF. The CDR3 DNA is TGTGCCAGCAGCTTAGCCTCGGCTAGCGGGGGACAAGAGACCCAGTACTTC.

This clonotype was seen a handful of times. The chain combines TRBV12-3 or TRBV12-4 with TRBJ1-2; D gene ambiguous. The CDR3 sequence is 15 residues long. Trimming removed 2 bases at V and 6 bases at J, with 16 bases between. The CDR3 DNA is TGTGCCAGCAGTTTACAGAGTCCAATAGCGGATGGCTACACCTTC. This gives the protein CASSLQSPIADGYTF.

This clonotype has a handful of counts. The chain is built from TRBV5-1 and TRBJ2-3, with D perhaps assigned TRBD1 or TRBD2 (6 bases each). CDR3 length: 13 residues. CDR1 and CDR2 (germline): SGHRS, YFSETQ. V lost 0 bases and J lost 7, with 9 bases in between. CDR3 in amino acids: CASSLERGHTQYF. The CDR3 DNA is TGCGCCAGCAGCTTGGAACGGGGGCATACGCAGTATTTT.

This clonotype was seen only a few times. The chain carries TRBV19 and TRBJ2-7; 8 bases are shared with TRBD1. The CDR3 runs to 17 residues. The germline V gene has CDR1 LNHDA and CDR2 SQIVND (reference sequence). The ends lost 1 base at V and 2 bases at J; junction bases unmatched: 10. The DNA for the CDR3 is TGTGCCAGTAGTATAGTAGCTCACGGACAGGGTCCCTACGAGCAGTACTTC. It is translated as CASSIVAHGQGPYEQYF.

This clonotype has a count of ten or more. V gene TRBV5-1 combines with J gene TRBJ2-1; possible D gene TRBD1, 5 bases. V lost 2 bases and J 9 bases, leaving 9 bases between the germline ends. The V gene's germline CDR1 is SGHRS and CDR2 YFSETQ. There are 12 residues in the CDR3. CDR3 coding DNA: TGCGCCAGCAGCTTCACAGGTGTTGAGCAGTTCTTC. It specifies CASSFTGVEQFF.

This clonotype has only a few counts. The chain employs TRBV4-1 and TRBJ1-6; D is possibly TRBD1 (6 bases). Trimming removed 4 bases from V and 6 bases from J, with 16 bases in between. The CDR3 is made up of 16 amino acids. From germline, CDR1 is MGHRA and CDR2 YSYEKL. Here the CDR3 DNA reads TGCGCCAGCAGCCTCGGCGAGGGGGGCGTTAATTCACCCCTCCACTTT. Encoded protein: CASSLGEGGVNSPLHF.

The genes are TRBV2 and TRBJ2-7, with 7 positions matching TRBD1. V lost 10 bases and J lost 3; bases outside the gene matches: 12. The germline gives CDR1 SNHLY, CDR2 FYNNEI. The CDR3 is made up of 14 amino acids. The CDR3 nucleotides are TGTGCCACTTCCTCGACAGGGTTCTTCTACGAGCAGTACTTC. As protein: CATSSTGFFYEQYF.

This clonotype has at least ten counts. The chain has TRBV12-3 or TRBV12-4 and TRBJ1-2, with unresolved D. V was shortened by 5 bases and J by 6 bases, with 10 bases between the two germline ends. This CDR3 contains 12 residues. The CDR3 DNA reads as TGTGCCAGCAGTCCCCGGACGGATGGCTACACCTTC. Translation gives CASSPRTDGYTF.

This clonotype was seen more than once but under ten times. The V gene is TRBV12-3 or TRBV12-4, the J gene TRBJ1-2, with a weak D call TRBD1 (6 bases). This CDR3 is built from 14 residues. Trimming cost V 2 bases and J 4 bases, with 11 bases left between them. The CDR3 is CASSLWGASYGYTF. For the CDR3, the DNA is TGTGCCAGCAGTTTATGGGGGGCTAGCTATGGCTACACCTTC.

The V call is TRBV27, the J call TRBJ2-1; D possibly corresponds to TRBD1 (6 bases). Trimming shortened V by 5 bases and J by 4 bases, and 15 bases separated the two germline ends. Germline V gene sequence: CDR1 MNHEY, CDR2 SMNVEV (reference sequence). The CDR3 is 15 residues long. The CDR3 reads CASSPDQGGYNEQFF. CDR3 sequence (DNA): TGTGCCAGCAGTCCGGACCAAGGGGGATACAATGAGCAGTTCTTC.

This clonotype has only a few counts. The chain couples TRBV6-4 to TRBJ2-3; the D gene is possibly TRBD2 (5 bases). The CDR3 consists of 13 residues. Germline V lookup: CDR1 MRHNA, CDR2 SNTAGT. Between the trimmed V and J ends, which lost 8 bases and 4 bases, there was a span of 13 bases. The CDR3 here is CASSAGLPDTQYF. The CDR3 region has the DNA TGTGCCAGCTCTGCGGGTTTGCCAGATACGCAGTATTTT.